One and the same sample provided the 2 T cell receptor beta chains below, sequenced in a study of radiation and T cells in renal cell carcinoma. Some clones are missing from TCRdb's copy, which holds only in-frame ones; the method was immunoSEQ multiplex PCR. The sample shows approximately 150,000 clones, approximately 87% of them seen only once. Regarding time point: baseline pretreatment blood. Stated treatment: 15 Gy SBRT to primary tumor, nephrectomy 4 weeks later. The input for sequencing was blood, taken from a patient whose treatment included radiotherapy and nephrectomy. The receptors here all came from a woman in her fifties or sixties with renal cell carcinoma.

The chain employs TRBV9 and TRBJ2-3; 9 bases line up with TRBD1. Per germline, CDR1 SGDLS and CDR2 YYNGEE. Losses at the gene ends were 0 bases for V and 6 bases for J; bases not matched to a gene: 8. The CDR3 runs to 16 residues. The CDR3 nucleotides read TGTGCCAGCAGCGTAGACCCGGGACAGGGTTCGGATACGCAGTATTTT. Translation gives CASSVDPGQGSDTQYF. Supplemented by reference TRBV9 and TRBJ2-3, the full variable domain reads DSGVTQTPKHLITATGQRVTLRCSPRSGDLSVYWYQQSLDQGLQFLIQYYNGEERAKGNILERFSAQQFPDLHSELNLSSLELGDSALYFCASSVDPGQGSDTQYFGPGTRLTVL.

The chain combines TRBV4-3 with TRBJ2-5, with 9 nucleotides matching TRBD2. Trimming at V came to 1 base and at J to 3 bases, leaving 3 bases not matched to a gene. The V gene's germline CDR1 is LGHNA and CDR2 YSLEER. The CDR3 loop spans 15 amino acids. The CDR3 region is CASSQVASGEETQYF. The CDR3 DNA is TGCGCCAGCAGCCAAGTGGCTAGCGGGGAAGAGACCCAGTACTTC.